This record looks at one T cell receptor (beta chain) sequence and its context. CDR1 SGHVS and CDR2 FNYEAQ come from the germline V gene. The ends lost 5 bases at V and 8 bases at J; junction bases unmatched: 11. This CDR3 is built from 16 residues. The entry originates in a study of blood T cells in healthy people across ages. Total RNA extracted from each sample amounted to at least 5 micrograms. A second about 7 to 11 cycle PCR used barcoded and J-beta primers. TCRdb called the 5' RACE reads again in MiXCR, with one record for every CDR3 protein. The sample carries 1.5 million to 2 million distinct CDR3 sequences, roughly 52% recorded once.

This TCR was recovered from a woman aged 35 to 49 in good health. The chain joins TRBV7-6 to TRBJ2-1, with TRBD2 identical over 11 bases. Input material: blood. The DNA of the CDR3 is TGTGCCAGCAGCCCCTACGCTAGCGGGGGGACCCATGAGCAGTTCTTC. Translating gives CASSPYASGGTHEQFF.